The 27 T cell receptor beta chains presented below share a single source sample, sequenced in a study of blood T cells in healthy people across ages. Primed by a sample-barcoded 5' primer and a J-beta primer mix, a second PCR proceeded for 7 to 11 cycles. In TCRdb, the 5' RACE reads were re-called with MiXCR into one record per CDR3 protein. Here the sample spans more than 550,000 distinct CDR3 sequences, about 24% being singletons. The sequencing sample was made of blood. The source of these receptors is a man aged 65 to 85 in good health.

The rearrangement links TRBV3-1 to TRBJ2-2, with D uncertain. Germline V lookup: CDR1 LGHDT, CDR2 YNNKEL (reference sequence). CDR3 length: 15 amino acids. Trimming removed 0 bases at V and 4 bases at J, with 9 bases between. This CDR3 reads CASSQEGILTGELFF. The CDR3 nucleotides are TGTGCCAGCAGCCAAGAAGGAATCCTCACCGGGGAGCTGTTTTTT.

Only a few counts were recorded for this clonotype. The CDR3 nucleotides read TGTGCCAGCAGCGTAGGACTAGCGGGGGCCCAAGAGACCCAGTACTTC. Its translation: CASSVGLAGAQETQYF. The J gene is TRBJ2-5, the V gene TRBV7-9; 13 bases match TRBD2. CDR1 is SEHNR and CDR2 is FQNEAQ in the germline V gene (reference sequence). The CDR3 loop spans 16 amino acids. The J segment lost 1 base and the V segment lost 5 bases, leaving 4 bases of the junction unmatched. The entire variable domain, with the rest obtained from reference TRBV7-9 and TRBJ2-5, is as follows: DTGVSQNPRHKITKRGQNVTFRCDPISEHNRLYWYRQTLGQGPEFLTYFQNEAQLEKSRLLSDRFSAERPKGSFSTLEIQRTEQGDSAMYLCASSVGLAGAQETQYFGPGTRLLVL.

This clonotype occurred a few times. The V call is TRBV6-5, the J call TRBJ2-5; D not resolved. The better agreement between TRBJ2-1 and the DNA end casts doubt on the J call. CDR3 length: 12 amino acids. Germline V gene data show CDR1 as MNHEY and CDR2 as SVGAGI. In nucleotides, the CDR3 is TGTGCCAGCTTGGGTCCCCGCAATGAGCAGTTCTTC. Encoded protein: CASLGPRNEQFF.

This chain joins TRBV20-1 and TRBJ1-2, with D possibly TRBD1 on 5 matching bases. CDR3 length: 15 residues. Between the trimmed V and J ends, which lost 0 bases and 6 bases, there was a span of 17 bases. The germline gives CDR1 DFQATT, CDR2 SNEGSKA (reference sequence). In DNA, the CDR3 is TGCAGTGCTAGAGATATGGGGAGGGGTCGGGATGGCTACACCTTC. Translation gives CSARDMGRGRDGYTF.

There are many counts of this clonotype. The chain recombines TRBV5-1 with TRBJ2-1; no definite D call. The CDR3 has 12 amino acids. Germline lookup yields CDR1 SGHRS and CDR2 YFSETQ. The V end lost 4 bases, the J end lost 8 bases, and 10 bases lay between the germline ends. In DNA form, the CDR3 reads TGCGCCAGCAGCCTAACTACTGATGAGCAGTTCTTC. This translates into CASSLTTDEQFF. Based on the CDR3 plus reference TRBV5-1 and TRBJ2-1, the full variable domain is KAGVTQTPRYLIKTRGQQVTLSCSPISGHRSVSWYQQTPGQGLQFLFEYFSETQRNKGNFPGRFSGRQFSNSRSEMNVSTLELGDSALYLCASSLTTDEQFFGPGTRLTVL.

V gene TRBV25-1 combines with J gene TRBJ2-1, with D possibly matching TRBD1 (7 bases). The CDR3 loop spans 14 amino acids. Germline V gene lookup returns CDR1 MGHDK and CDR2 SYGVNS. The V gene lost 5 bases and the J gene lost 6 bases, with 14 bases spanning the gap. The CDR3 DNA follows: TGTGCCAGCAGTAACCACAGGGGAGGCAATGAGCAGTTCTTC. Residues: CASSNHRGGNEQFF.

This clonotype was seen a few times. The chain is built from TRBV5-1 and TRBJ2-2; D could derive from TRBD1 or TRBD2 (6 bases each). Trimming took 4 bases from V and 3 from J, leaving 13 bases between them. The CDR3 consists of 15 residues. CDR1 is SGHRS and CDR2 is YFSETQ in the germline V gene. The CDR3 nucleotides read TGCGCCAGCAGCCGGGGGCAGCCTGACACCGGGGAGCTGTTTTTT. It translates to CASSRGQPDTGELFF.

The V call is TRBV7-2, the J call TRBJ1-4; D unclear. This CDR3 spans 15 amino acids. Per the germline V gene, CDR1 is SGHTA and CDR2 is FQGNSA. Trimming took off 0 bases at V and 4 bases at J, with 9 bases between the two ends. As DNA, the CDR3 is TGTGCCAGCAGCTTAGCGAGGGCTCTTAATGAAAAACTGTTTTTT. This encodes CASSLARALNEKLFF.

The chain links TRBV2 to TRBJ1-2; D is unclear. CDR1 and CDR2 (germline): SNHLY, FYNNEI. There are 14 residues in the CDR3. Trimming left V 4 bases short and J 6 bases short, with 15 bases between. DNA of the CDR3: TGTGCCAGCAGTGCCGGCAGGAGGGTAAATGGCTACACCTTC. Residues: CASSAGRRVNGYTF.

This clonotype came up a few times. The gene calls are TRBV20-1 and TRBJ1-3; 7 bases match TRBD1. The CDR3 sequence is 14 residues long. V dropped 5 bases and J dropped 4; count of bases not matched to a gene: 8. In germline, CDR1 is DFQATT, CDR2 SNEGSKA (reference sequence). DNA for the CDR3: TGCAGTGCTCTCCCCGGGACAGCAGGAAACACCATATATTTT. This sequence encodes CSALPGTAGNTIYF.

The sample holds a few counts of this clonotype. The chain carries TRBV27 and TRBJ2-7; TRBD1 matches at 10 bases. V gave up 5 bases and J gave up 6 bases; unmatched junction bases: 7. Germline V CDR1 and CDR2: MNHEY, SMNVEV (reference sequence). The CDR3 spans 14 residues. The CDR3 region has the DNA TGTGCCAGCAGTCGCTGGACAGGGGGGGTCGAGCAGTACTTC. This gives the protein CASSRWTGGVEQYF.

In this sample, this clonotype turned up a few times. No conserved phenylalanine or tryptophan is present at the end of the CDR3, so a read error is the likely explanation. This chain links TRBV5-1 with TRBJ2-1, with D possibly being TRBD2 (6 bases). Per the germline V gene, CDR1 is SGHRS and CDR2 is YFSETQ. The CDR3 runs 15 residues. The ends were cut back, 2 bases at V and 0 bases at J, with 9 bases in the middle. The DNA for the CDR3 is TGCGCCAGCAGCTTAGGGAGGAGCTCCTACAATGAGCAGTTCCTC. Translated: CASSLGRSSYNEQFL.

This clonotype was counted between two and nine times. The J gene is TRBJ2-2, the V gene TRBV21-1; TRBD1 is the table's D call, not checked against the DNA. TRBV21-1 counts as a pseudogene. The CDR3 sequence is 18 residues long. This chain's CDR3 is CASSKKRGGTPESGELFF. CDR3 bases: TGTGCCAGCAGCAAAAAGAGAGGGGGGACTCCGGAGTCCGGGGAGCTGTTTTTT.

This clonotype was seen only a few times. This chain joins TRBV30 and TRBJ1-4; D is uncertain. Trimming removed 5 bases from V and 11 bases from J, with 15 bases in between. Germline CDR1 and CDR2: GTSNPN and SVGIG (reference sequence). The CDR3 spans 12 residues. CDR3: CAWAPFGEKLFF. The DNA for the CDR3 is TGTGCCTGGGCCCCGTTCGGTGAGAAACTGTTTTTT.

The rearrangement uses TRBV4-3 and TRBJ1-1; tentatively, D is TRBD1 (5 bases). This CDR3 has 13 residues. The ends were cut back, 0 bases at V and 10 bases at J, with 12 bases in the middle. Germline V CDR1 and CDR2: LGHNA, YSLEER. CDR3 nucleotide sequence: TGCGCCAGCAGCCAAGATCAGGGCGGTGCAGCTTTCTTT. Translating it yields CASSQDQGGAAFF.

This CDR3 is CASSDGTVGPLHF. The DNA for the CDR3 is TGTGCCAGCAGCGACGGGACGGTGGGGCCCCTCCACTTT. The rearrangement links TRBV7-3 to TRBJ1-6; perhaps TRBD1 as D (5 bases). This CDR3 is built from 13 residues. The V end lost 5 bases, the J end lost 13 bases, and 15 bases lay between the germline ends. Germline-derived CDR1 and CDR2 are SGHTA and FQGTGA.

The chain links TRBV24-1 to TRBJ2-7; TRBD2 matches 11 bases. The DNA end is a closer match to TRBJ2-1, so the J assignment may be wrong. The length of the CDR3 is 16 residues. Germline V gene data show CDR1 as KGHDR and CDR2 as SFDVKD. CDR3 bases: TGTGCCACCAGTGATCCCGGGACTAGCGGATTCAATGAGCAGTTCTTC. Its protein product is CATSDPGTSGFNEQFF.

This chain connects TRBV5-1 to TRBJ1-2; 8 nucleotides agree with TRBD1. The CDR3 is 14 amino acids. The germline V gene has CDR1 SGHRS and CDR2 YFSETQ. Unmatched junction bases numbered 10, after V lost 4 bases and J lost 8 bases. The CDR3 is CASSRPGAGGGYTF. The CDR3 nucleotides read TGCGCCAGCAGCAGACCGGGGGCAGGGGGCGGCTACACCTTC.

There are a few counts of this clonotype. V is TRBV7-2 and J is TRBJ2-5, with 7 bases fitting TRBD1. Judging by the DNA end, TRBJ2-1 fits better; the J call may be wrong. The CDR3 contains 16 residues. The germline V gene has CDR1 SGHTA and CDR2 FQGNSA. The CDR3 DNA is TGTGCCAGCAGCTTATCAGGACAGGCTCTTCTCAATGAGCAGTTCTTC. This sequence encodes CASSLSGQALLNEQFF.

V and J are TRBV5-6 and TRBJ1-4; D gene uncertain. Between the trimmed V and J ends, which lost 0 bases and 0 bases, there was a span of 12 bases. Germline assignment: CDR1 SGHDT and CDR2 YYEEEE. There are 17 residues in the CDR3. The CDR3, as DNA: TGTGCCAGCAGCTTGGCGGGGTGGGAGTCAACTAATGAAAAACTGTTTTTT. Protein product: CASSLAGWESTNEKLFF.

A few counts support this clonotype. J is TRBJ2-5 and V is TRBV12-5; D perhaps matches TRBD2 (5 bases). Trimming shortened V by 1 base and J by 1 base, and 16 bases separated the two germline ends. The CDR3 is made up of 17 amino acids. Germline V gives CDR1 LGHNT, CDR2 FRNRAP. The CDR3 DNA reads as TGTGCTAGTGGTTTGGCGACGGACTTTTTCGGCCAAGAGACCCAGTACTTC. It specifies CASGLATDFFGQETQYF.

This clonotype was seen a handful of times. The genes are TRBV4-1 and TRBJ2-1; 12 bases are a match to TRBD2. Germline trimming cut 0 bases from V and 4 bases from J; bases unmatched to any gene: 7. CDR3 length equals 18 residues. CDR1 and CDR2 (germline): MGHRA, YSYEKL. CDR3 sequence (DNA): TGCGCCAGCAGCCAAGATCAGGAACTAGCGGGGGGTTACAATGAGCAGTTCTTC. Protein product: CASSQDQELAGGYNEQFF.

The J gene is TRBJ2-5, the V gene TRBV25-1, with 7 bases fitting TRBD1. Gene TRBJ2-7 matches the end of the DNA better, so the J call may be wrong. Germline assignment: CDR1 MGHDK and CDR2 SYGVNS. The length of the CDR3 is 15 residues. This CDR3 reads CASSDLGDSPYEQYF. The CDR3 bases are TGTGCCAGCAGTGATCTGGGGGACAGCCCCTACGAGCAGTACTTC.

This clonotype has more than one count but fewer than ten. The chain combines TRBV6-5 with TRBJ1-2; D remains ambiguous. This CDR3 region has 14 residues. Trimming removed 5 bases from V and 1 base from J, with 11 bases in between. CDR1 is MNHEY, CDR2 SVGAGI, per germline. The CDR3 here is CASSTVLGNYGYTF. The CDR3 DNA reads TGTGCCAGCAGTACGGTACTGGGTAACTATGGCTACACCTTC.

This chain uses TRBV4-1 with TRBJ2-5; 9 positions agree with TRBD1. Judging by the DNA end, TRBJ2-7 fits better; the J call may be wrong. This CDR3 has 15 residues. In germline, CDR1 is MGHRA, CDR2 YSYEKL. CDR3 bases: TGCGCCAGCAGCCAAGGGACAGGGGTTTCCTACGAGCAGTACTTC. Its protein product is CASSQGTGVSYEQYF.

This clonotype showed up just a few times. The rearrangement links TRBV25-1 to TRBJ2-5, with D perhaps TRBD1 (6 bases). The CDR3 totals 15 residues. V was clipped by 4 bases and J by 1 base, with 13 bases between them. CDR1 and CDR2 from the germline V gene are MGHDK and SYGVNS. CDR3 sequence reads: CASSASGTPQETQYF. In DNA, the CDR3 is TGTGCCAGCAGTGCCTCCGGGACACCCCAAGAGACCCAGTACTTC.

This clonotype was picked up a small number of times. The chain employs TRBV5-1 and TRBJ2-1, with no clear D. V was trimmed by 0 bases and J by 4 bases, leaving 11 bases between them. The CDR3 covers 15 residues. The germline V gene has CDR1 SGHRS and CDR2 YFSETQ. This CDR3 reads CASSLGSSNYNEQFF. The CDR3 region has the DNA TGCGCCAGCAGCTTGGGGTCCTCTAATTACAATGAGCAGTTCTTC.